One sample yielded the 30 T cell receptor beta chains listed below, sequenced in a study of shared clonotypes between healthy human individuals. Terminally differentiated effector memory CD45RA+ cells were excluded from the naive CD8 cells, which were CD45RO-negative and positively selected for CCR7. This table comes from immunoSEQ multiplex PCR, and its TCRdb copy is limited to in-frame clones, with some not included. Seen here are roughly 770,000 clones, roughly 96% observed once, and the top ten hold approximately 0.2%. Sequenced material: naive CD8+ T cells sorted from blood. The receptors originated from a man aged 25 to 40 in good health.

The chain joins TRBV13 to TRBJ2-1; D gene unclear. Trimming removed 4 bases from V and 8 bases from J, with 6 bases in between. CDR3 length: 11 residues. The V gene's germline CDR1 is PRHDT and CDR2 FYEKMQ (reference sequence). CDR3 residues: CASSSLDEQFF. The CDR3 nucleotides read TGTGCCAGCAGCTCCTTGGATGAGCAGTTCTTC.

This chain connects TRBV9 to TRBJ2-2; 10 bases fit TRBD2. Germline CDR1 and CDR2: SGDLS and YYNGEE. CDR3 length: 19 residues. The V segment lost 2 bases and the J segment 3 bases; nucleotides outside the gene matches: 13. Here the CDR3 reads CASSVEHPGLATHTGELFF. The DNA of the CDR3 is TGTGCCAGCAGCGTTGAACATCCGGGACTAGCGACTCACACCGGGGAGCTGTTTTTT.

As for this clone: The same CDR3 also results from other DNA sequences found in this sample. V is TRBV27 and J is TRBJ2-3; no firm D call. V lost 6 bases and J lost 6, with 7 bases in between. CDR1 is MNHEY and CDR2 is SMNVEV in the germline V gene (reference sequence). The CDR3 length is 11 residues. The CDR3 coding sequence is TGTGCCAGCAGCTCGGAGGATACGCAGTATTTT. Translation gives CASSSEDTQYF.

V gene TRBV5-4 combines with J gene TRBJ2-7; possibly TRBD2 for D (6 bases). The V and J ends lost 5 bases and 4 bases respectively, with 13 bases between them. In germline, CDR1 is SGHNT, CDR2 YYREEE (reference sequence). This CDR3 has 13 amino acids. The CDR3 protein is CASRDSRGYEQYF. CDR3 DNA: TGTGCCAGCAGGGACTCACGGGGGTACGAGCAGTACTTC.

J is TRBJ2-3 and V is TRBV4-1; D unresolved. Per germline, CDR1 MGHRA and CDR2 YSYEKL. Trimming removed 1 base at V and 4 bases at J, with 9 bases between. CDR3 size: 14 residues. In nucleotides, the CDR3 is TGCGCCAGCAGCCAAGGGCCAGGAGCAGATACGCAGTATTTT. Its protein is CASSQGPGADTQYF.

The chain uses TRBV5-5 and TRBJ2-2; weak D call: TRBD1 (6 bases). Germline lookup yields CDR1 SGHKS and CDR2 YYEKEE (reference sequence). Deletions cut 4 bases from V and 6 bases from J, with 7 bases between. CDR3 length: 12 residues. The CDR3 nucleotides are TGTGCCAGCAGCCCAGGGGCCGGGGAGCTGTTTTTT. Its translation is CASSPGAGELFF.

A remark on this clone: The same CDR3 arises from other DNA sequences in this sample as well. The V call is TRBV27, the J call TRBJ1-2; 7 bases are shared with TRBD1. Trimming cost V 8 bases and J 4 bases; bases outside gene matches: 4. The germline V gene has CDR1 MNHEY and CDR2 SMNVEV (reference sequence). The length of the CDR3 is 12 residues. The CDR3 loop is CASYDRVYGYTF. CDR3 nucleotide sequence: TGTGCCAGCTACGACAGGGTCTATGGCTACACCTTC.

V gene TRBV7-9 combines with J gene TRBJ2-1; 7 nucleotides align to TRBD2. The CDR3 consists of 16 residues. CDR1 is SEHNR and CDR2 is FQNEAQ in the germline V gene (reference sequence). The junction had 10 bases not matched to a gene; V was cut back by 6 bases and J by 2 bases. CDR3 region: CASSSIAGQTYNEQFF. Here the CDR3 DNA reads TGTGCCAGCAGTTCAATAGCGGGCCAGACCTACAATGAGCAGTTCTTC.

The V call is TRBV13, the J call TRBJ2-5; D is perhaps TRBD2 (5 bases). This CDR3 has 16 amino acids. With 0 bases removed from V and 5 bases from J, the gap between germline ends came to 16 bases. Germline CDR1 and CDR2: PRHDT and FYEKMQ (reference sequence). CDR3 nucleotide sequence: TGTGCCAGCAGCTTAGGCCTGGGCAGGACGGGGGAGACCCAGTACTTC. It translates to CASSLGLGRTGETQYF.

The CDR3 region has the DNA TGTGCCAGCAGTCAAACAGGACTGAACACTGAAGCTTTCTTT. This encodes CASSQTGLNTEAFF. The chain employs TRBV13 and TRBJ1-1; maybe TRBD1 (5 bases). CDR1 and CDR2 from the germline V gene are PRHDT and FYEKMQ (reference sequence). V lost 6 bases and J lost 0, with 11 bases in between. The CDR3 totals 14 residues.

This rearrangement joins TRBV29-1 to TRBJ2-5, with D perhaps TRBD2 (5 bases). Germline assignment: CDR1 SQVTM and CDR2 ANQGSEA. This CDR3 region has 14 residues. Trimming stripped 3 bases from V and 1 base from J, with 12 bases between. This CDR3 reads CSVEWRGLQETQYF. The CDR3 DNA follows: TGCAGCGTTGAGTGGCGCGGGCTCCAAGAGACCCAGTACTTC.

V and J are TRBV28 and TRBJ2-7; 8 bases are shared with TRBD1. In germline, CDR1 is MDHEN, CDR2 SYDVKM. V lost 7 bases to trimming and J lost 6 bases; unmatched junction nucleotides: 8. The CDR3 contains 13 residues. CDR3 protein: CASIPRGRSEQYF. CDR3 DNA sequence: TGTGCCAGCATTCCCAGGGGGCGAAGCGAGCAGTACTTC. Full variable domain (outside the CDR3, taken from reference TRBV28 and TRBJ2-7): DVKVTQSSRYLVKRTGEKVFLECVQDMDHENMFWYRQDPGLGLRLIYFSYDVKMKEKGDIPEGYSVSREKKERFSLILESASTNQTSMYLCASIPRGRSEQYFGPGTRLTVT.

The chain combines TRBV2 with TRBJ1-4; 8 bases are a match to TRBD1. CDR3 length: 15 amino acids. The germline gives CDR1 SNHLY, CDR2 FYNNEI. The ends lost 2 bases at V and 6 bases at J; junction bases unmatched: 5. The CDR3 bases are TGTGCCAGCAGTGAATGGCAGGGGGCCGATGAAAAACTGTTTTTT. As protein: CASSEWQGADEKLFF.

The J gene is TRBJ2-7, the V gene TRBV28, with 13 positions matching TRBD2. The germline V gene has CDR1 MDHEN and CDR2 SYDVKM. The CDR3 covers 15 residues. The ends lost 8 bases at V and 4 bases at J; junction bases unmatched: 8. The CDR3 DNA reads as TGTGCCAGCCAACTAGCGGGAGGGCCTTCGTACGAGCAGTACTTC. Its protein is CASQLAGGPSYEQYF.

The chain is built from TRBV7-2 and TRBJ2-7; 7 nucleotides match TRBD1. V trimming: 5 bases; J trimming: 1 base; junction bases outside the gene matches: 5. CDR3 size: 14 residues. Germline V CDR1 and CDR2: SGHTA, FQGNSA. CDR3 amino acids: CASSLTGRSYEQYF. The DNA for the CDR3 is TGTGCCAGCAGCCTGACAGGGAGATCCTACGAGCAGTACTTC.

V usage is TRBV2 and J usage is TRBJ2-7; 9 bases line up with TRBD1. This CDR3 has 15 amino acids. The V and J ends lost 6 bases and 0 bases, in that order; junction bases with no gene match: 6. Germline V lookup: CDR1 SNHLY, CDR2 FYNNEI. CDR3 DNA: TGTGCCAGCAGCGAACAGGGGGCGAACTCCTACGAGCAGTACTTC. Its translation: CASSEQGANSYEQYF.

The chain couples TRBV7-3 to TRBJ2-7; D might be TRBD1 (6 bases). The CDR3 is 13 residues long. Between the trimmed V and J ends, which lost 3 bases and 1 base, there was a span of 7 bases. The germline CDR1 and CDR2 sequences are SGHTA and FQGTGA. For the CDR3, the DNA is TGTGCCAGCAGCTTCGACAGGTCCTACGAGCAGTACTTC. Translation: CASSFDRSYEQYF.

This clone was seen only a few times. The sample has other DNA sequences that encode this CDR3 too. The chain joins TRBV6-5 to TRBJ2-7; 8 bases line up with TRBD1. CDR1 and CDR2 (germline): MNHEY, SVGAGI. The CDR3 runs 14 residues. J gave up 2 bases and V 0 bases, and 0 bases lay outside the gene matches. CDR3 nucleotide sequence: TGTGCCAGCAGTTACTCGACAGGGGCCTACGAGCAGTACTTC. It codes for CASSYSTGAYEQYF.

The chain is built from TRBV19 and TRBJ2-7; D ambiguous. V was pared by 5 bases and J by 0 bases, with 11 bases between. The CDR3 runs to 14 residues. Germline CDR1 is LNHDA and CDR2 is SQIVND (reference sequence). The CDR3 region has the DNA TGTGCCAGTAGTGTCGCAGAGAGCTCCTACGAGCAGTACTTC. The encoded protein is CASSVAESSYEQYF.

This chain links TRBV6-1 with TRBJ2-1; D gene uncertain. Trimming took off 7 bases at V and 10 bases at J, with 17 bases between the two ends. CDR1 is MNHNS and CDR2 is SASEGT in the germline V gene. This CDR3 is 13 amino acids long. The chain's CDR3 is CASTSQVGYEQFF. In DNA form, the CDR3 reads TGTGCCAGCACCTCCCAGGTTGGTTACGAGCAGTTCTTC.

This chain joins TRBV19 and TRBJ2-5, with unresolved D. CDR1 is LNHDA and CDR2 is SQIVND in the germline V gene (reference sequence). This CDR3 spans 11 amino acids. V shed 3 bases and J shed 5 bases, with 4 bases lying between them. CDR3 coding DNA: TGTGCCAGTAGTATGGGTGAGACCCAGTACTTC. This encodes CASSMGETQYF.

The chain couples TRBV5-1 to TRBJ2-7; TRBD2 agrees at 14 bases. Germline V gene lookup returns CDR1 SGHRS and CDR2 YFSETQ. The CDR3 length is 15 residues. Trimming at V came to 4 bases and at J to 7 bases, leaving 7 bases not matched to a gene. The CDR3 protein is CASSTRLAGGGEQYF. The CDR3 bases are TGCGCCAGCAGCACCCGACTAGCGGGAGGGGGAGAGCAGTACTTC. Using reference TRBV5-1 and TRBJ2-7 for the parts outside the CDR3, the full variable domain is KAGVTQTPRYLIKTRGQQVTLSCSPISGHRSVSWYQQTPGQGLQFLFEYFSETQRNKGNFPGRFSGRQFSNSRSEMNVSTLELGDSALYLCASSTRLAGGGEQYFGPGTRLTVT.

Details on this clone: Other DNA sequences in this sample translate to the same CDR3. This sequence joins TRBV10-2 and TRBJ2-7, with D uncertain. The CDR3 contains 12 residues. V lost 3 bases to trimming and J lost 3 bases, with 6 bases between them. Germline V gene data show CDR1 as WSHSY and CDR2 as SAAADI. The CDR3, as DNA: TGCGCCAGCAGTGAAGGTGTCTACGAGCAGTACTTC. It is translated as CASSEGVYEQYF.

The CDR3 DNA sequence: TGTGCCAGCACAGGGGACCAAAACACCGGGGAGCTGTTTTTT. Its protein product is CASTGDQNTGELFF. The chain joins TRBV18 to TRBJ2-2, with 7 bases aligning to TRBD1. Germline values: CDR1 KGHSH, CDR2 LQKENI. The CDR3 is made up of 14 amino acids. V lost 8 bases to trimming and J lost 2 bases; unmatched junction nucleotides: 5.

V and J are TRBV4-3 and TRBJ1-2; 7 bases are shared with TRBD1. In germline, CDR1 is LGHNA, CDR2 YSLEER. The trim removed 0 bases at V and 8 bases at J, leaving 12 bases unmatched. This CDR3 spans 16 amino acids. This CDR3 reads CASSQELLGQFRGYTF. As DNA, the CDR3 is TGCGCCAGCAGCCAAGAATTATTGGGACAGTTTAGGGGCTACACCTTC.

The chain employs TRBV7-9 and TRBJ2-1; 7 bases agree with TRBD2. The CDR3 runs to 15 residues. The V gene's germline CDR1 is SEHNR and CDR2 FQNEAQ (reference sequence). Germline trimming cut 5 bases from V and 0 bases from J; bases unmatched to any gene: 4. CDR3 residues: CASSTSESSYNEQFF. Written as DNA, the CDR3 is TGTGCCAGCAGCACTAGCGAGAGCTCCTACAATGAGCAGTTCTTC. The full variable domain, its missing parts supplied by reference TRBV7-9 and TRBJ2-1, is DTGVSQNPRHKITKRGQNVTFRCDPISEHNRLYWYRQTLGQGPEFLTYFQNEAQLEKSRLLSDRFSAERPKGSFSTLEIQRTEQGDSAMYLCASSTSESSYNEQFFGPGTRLTVL.

The gene calls are TRBV7-9 and TRBJ2-3; 9 nucleotides agree with TRBD2. Per germline, CDR1 SEHNR and CDR2 FQNEAQ (reference sequence). This CDR3 is 19 amino acids long. V gave up 4 bases and J gave up 5 bases; unmatched junction bases: 19. The CDR3 region has the DNA TGTGCCAGCAGCTCCCCCCGGGGCTCCGGAGCGGGAGGAGGAGATACGCAGTATTTT. Translated, it gives CASSSPRGSGAGGGDTQYF.

This sequence joins TRBV6-1 and TRBJ2-1; TRBD2 aligns across 8 bases. Germline V gene lookup returns CDR1 MNHNS and CDR2 SASEGT. V gave up 3 bases and J gave up 0 bases; unmatched junction bases: 4. The CDR3 runs 16 residues. The CDR3 nucleotides read TGTGCCAGCAGTGACCCTAGCGGGCCCTCCTACAATGAGCAGTTCTTC. This sequence encodes CASSDPSGPSYNEQFF.

The count of this clone is one. The chain couples TRBV29-1 to TRBJ2-3; D unresolved. Germline CDR1 is SQVTM and CDR2 is ANQGSEA. The CDR3 runs 14 residues. Trimming removed 0 bases at V and 2 bases at J, with 9 bases between. For the CDR3, the DNA is TGCAGCGTTGAAGAAAGGCAGTACACAGATACGCAGTATTTT. Encoded protein: CSVEERQYTDTQYF.

The genes are TRBV27 and TRBJ2-7; TRBD1 matches 11 bases. The CDR3 runs 15 residues. V lost 3 bases and J lost 3; bases outside the gene matches: 4. Germline CDR1 MNHEY, CDR2 SMNVEV (reference sequence). The CDR3 DNA sequence: TGTGCCAGCAGTTTCCTTGGGACAGGGGGCTACGAGCAGTACTTC. Translated, it gives CASSFLGTGGYEQYF.